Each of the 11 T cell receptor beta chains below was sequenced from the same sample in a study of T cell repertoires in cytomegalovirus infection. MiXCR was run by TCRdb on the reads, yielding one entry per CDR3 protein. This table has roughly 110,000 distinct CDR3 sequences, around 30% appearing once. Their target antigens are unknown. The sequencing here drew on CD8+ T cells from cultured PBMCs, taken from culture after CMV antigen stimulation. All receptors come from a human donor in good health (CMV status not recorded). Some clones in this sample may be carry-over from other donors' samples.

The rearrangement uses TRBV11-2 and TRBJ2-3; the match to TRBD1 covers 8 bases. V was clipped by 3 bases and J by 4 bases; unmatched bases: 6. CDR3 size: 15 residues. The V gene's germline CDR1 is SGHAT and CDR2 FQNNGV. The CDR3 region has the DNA TGTGCCAGCAGCTTGAATGAACAGGGGGCAGATACGCAGTATTTT. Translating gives CASSLNEQGADTQYF. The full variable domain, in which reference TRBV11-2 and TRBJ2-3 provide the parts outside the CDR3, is EAGVAQSPRYKIIEKRQSVAFWCNPISGHATLYWYQQILGQGPKLLIQFQNNGVVDDSQLPKDRFSAERLKGVDSTLKIQPAKLEDSAVYLCASSLNEQGADTQYFGPGTRLTVL.

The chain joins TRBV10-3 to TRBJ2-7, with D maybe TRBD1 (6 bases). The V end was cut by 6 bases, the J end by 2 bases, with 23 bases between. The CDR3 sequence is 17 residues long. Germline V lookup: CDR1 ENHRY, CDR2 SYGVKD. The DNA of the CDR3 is TGTGCCATCAGACAAAACCACAGGGTCCTACCTCCCTACGAGCAGTACTTC. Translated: CAIRQNHRVLPPYEQYF.

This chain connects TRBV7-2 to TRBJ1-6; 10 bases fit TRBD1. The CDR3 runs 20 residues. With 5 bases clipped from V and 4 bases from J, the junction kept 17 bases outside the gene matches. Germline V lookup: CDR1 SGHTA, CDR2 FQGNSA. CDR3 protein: CASSKVGRQGAPRYNSPLHF. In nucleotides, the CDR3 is TGTGCCAGCAGCAAAGTTGGGAGACAGGGGGCCCCTCGATATAATTCACCCCTCCACTTT.

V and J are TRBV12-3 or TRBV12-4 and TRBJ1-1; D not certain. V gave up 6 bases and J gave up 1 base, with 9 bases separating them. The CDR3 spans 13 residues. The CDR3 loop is CASSTGSNTEAFF. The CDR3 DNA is TGTGCCAGCAGCACGGGTTCGAACACTGAAGCTTTCTTT.

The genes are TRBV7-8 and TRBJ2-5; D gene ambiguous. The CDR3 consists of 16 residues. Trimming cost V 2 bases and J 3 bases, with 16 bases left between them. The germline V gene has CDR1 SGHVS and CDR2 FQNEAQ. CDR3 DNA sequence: TGTGCCAGCAGCTTATGGGCCGGGTCGGTCAAAGAGACCCAGTACTTC. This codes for CASSLWAGSVKETQYF.

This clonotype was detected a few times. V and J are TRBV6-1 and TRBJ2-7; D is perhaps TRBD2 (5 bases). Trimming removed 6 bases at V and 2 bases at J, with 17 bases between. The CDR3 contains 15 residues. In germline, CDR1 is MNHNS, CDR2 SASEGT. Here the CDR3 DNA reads TGTGCCAGCAGCTCTCCGGTGGGGAGAGCCTACGAGCAGTACTTC. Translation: CASSSPVGRAYEQYF.

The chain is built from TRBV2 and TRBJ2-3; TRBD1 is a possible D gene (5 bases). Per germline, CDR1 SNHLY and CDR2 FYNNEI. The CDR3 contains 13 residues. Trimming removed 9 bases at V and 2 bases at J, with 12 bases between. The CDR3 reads CARRQGNTDTQYF. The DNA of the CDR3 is TGTGCCAGGAGGCAGGGTAACACAGATACGCAGTATTTT. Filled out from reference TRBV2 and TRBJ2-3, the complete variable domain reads EPEVTQTPSHQVTQMGQEVILRCVPISNHLYFYWYRQILGQKVEFLVSFYNNEISEKSEIFDDQFSVERPDGSNFTLKIRSTKLEDSAMYFCARRQGNTDTQYFGPGTRLTVL.

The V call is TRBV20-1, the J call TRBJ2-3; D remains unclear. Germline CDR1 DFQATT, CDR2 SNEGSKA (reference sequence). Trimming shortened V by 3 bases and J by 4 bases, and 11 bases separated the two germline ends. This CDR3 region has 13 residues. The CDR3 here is CSARDPVPDTQYF. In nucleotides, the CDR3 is TGCAGTGCTAGGGACCCTGTCCCAGATACGCAGTATTTT.

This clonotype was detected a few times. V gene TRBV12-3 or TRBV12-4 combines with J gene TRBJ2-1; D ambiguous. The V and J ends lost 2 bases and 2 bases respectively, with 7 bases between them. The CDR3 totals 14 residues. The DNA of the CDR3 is TGTGCCAGCAGTTTAAGGGTCCCCTACAATGAGCAGTTCTTC. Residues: CASSLRVPYNEQFF.

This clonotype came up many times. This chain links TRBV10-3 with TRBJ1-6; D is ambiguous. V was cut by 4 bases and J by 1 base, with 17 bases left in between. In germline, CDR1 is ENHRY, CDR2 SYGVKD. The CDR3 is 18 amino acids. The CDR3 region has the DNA TGTGCCATCAGTGCATCACTCCGCGTTGGGTCCTATAATTCACCCCTCCACTTT. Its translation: CAISASLRVGSYNSPLHF.

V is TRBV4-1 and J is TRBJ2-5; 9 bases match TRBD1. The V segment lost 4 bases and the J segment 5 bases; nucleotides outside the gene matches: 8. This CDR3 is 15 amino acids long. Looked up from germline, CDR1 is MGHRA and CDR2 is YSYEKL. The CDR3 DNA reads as TGCGCCAGCAGCCCAAGGGACAGGGACGGGGAGACCCAGTACTTC. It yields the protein CASSPRDRDGETQYF.